These 21 T cell receptor beta chains share one sample of origin, sequenced in a study of Ad26.COV2.S vaccination and SARS-CoV-2 variants. Profiled with immunoSEQ multiplex PCR; TCRdb holds only in-frame clones, not every one. This repertoire shows roughly 380,000 clones, roughly 90% found once; its top ten account for about 4%. Treatment meaning: some 20 received Ad26.COV2.S at low or high dose, single or two shots; several received placebo; per-sample allocation not given. The study sampled participants on day 63 after the first vaccine or placebo injection. The sample was peripheral blood, taken in a trial of Ad26.COV2.S vaccine versus placebo. These receptors all stem from a person between 18 and 65 years old who received the Ad26.COV2.S COVID-19 vaccine or a placebo.

This clone appeared once. The CDR3 nucleotides read TGTGCCAGCAGTTTAGGGCCCGGCCAGCCCCAGCATTTT. Translation gives CASSLGPGQPQHF. The rearrangement joins TRBV12-3 or TRBV12-4 to TRBJ1-5; D remains ambiguous. Trimming cost V 1 base and J 7 bases, with 8 bases left between them. The CDR3 is made up of 13 amino acids.

This clone was picked up one time. The genes are TRBV24-1 and TRBJ2-5; 11 bases fit TRBD1. V gave up 4 bases and J gave up 5 bases; unmatched junction bases: 8. Germline CDR1 reads KGHDR; CDR2 reads SFDVKD. This CDR3 has 16 amino acids. The CDR3 loop reads CATSDPRTGGAETQYF. CDR3 bases: TGTGCCACCAGTGACCCACGGACAGGGGGCGCCGAGACCCAGTACTTC.

V is TRBV12-3 or TRBV12-4 and J is TRBJ1-2; tentatively, D is TRBD1 (5 bases). This CDR3 has 13 amino acids. Trimming left V 1 base short and J 8 bases short, with 11 bases between. The CDR3 sequence: CASSLVGLWGYTF. CDR3 sequence (DNA): TGTGCCAGCAGTTTAGTGGGACTGTGGGGCTACACCTTC.

The chain combines TRBV21-1 with TRBJ1-6. TRBV21-1 is a pseudogene locus. The CDR3 has 14 amino acids. The CDR3 is CASSKGRPGSPLHF. The CDR3 DNA follows: TGTGCCAGCAGCAAAGGCCGCCCGGGGTCACCCCTCCACTTT.

This chain links TRBV7-2 with TRBJ1-3; D is possibly TRBD1 (5 bases). V lost 2 bases and J lost 4, with 9 bases in between. Germline V gene sequence: CDR1 SGHTA, CDR2 FQGNSA. This CDR3 has 14 residues. CDR3 coding DNA: TGTGCCAGCAGCTTACCAGGGTCCGGAAACACCATATATTTT. It specifies CASSLPGSGNTIYF.

The table lists this clone with a few counts. This same CDR3 is encoded by further DNA sequences in the sample. This chain connects TRBV5-1 to TRBJ1-5; D uncertain. Per the germline V gene, CDR1 is SGHRS and CDR2 is YFSETQ. Trimming stripped 0 bases from V and 1 base from J, with 2 bases between. The CDR3 extends over 13 amino acids. The CDR3 sequence is CASSLDSNQPQHF. CDR3 DNA sequence: TGCGCCAGCAGCTTGGACAGCAATCAGCCCCAGCATTTT.

The rearrangement joins TRBV6-2 or TRBV6-3 to TRBJ2-6; perhaps TRBD1 as D (5 bases). Trimming shortened V by 3 bases and J by 2 bases, and 11 bases separated the two germline ends. CDR3 length equals 16 residues. Germline values: CDR1 MNHEY, CDR2 SVGEGT. The CDR3 DNA follows: TGTGCCAGCAGTTATCTCAGCAGGGCTGGGGCCAACGTCCTGACTTTC. As protein: CASSYLSRAGANVLTF.

The chain uses TRBV6-1 and TRBJ2-7; D possibly corresponds to TRBD2 (5 bases). The ends were cut back, 0 bases at V and 2 bases at J, with 11 bases in the middle. Per germline, CDR1 MNHNS and CDR2 SASEGT. The length of the CDR3 is 15 residues. The CDR3 bases are TGTGCCAGCAGTGAAGCCGGCGGGCTCCCCTACGAGCAGTACTTC. Its translation: CASSEAGGLPYEQYF.

V and J are TRBV6-6 and TRBJ1-5, with D possibly being TRBD1 (5 bases). Germline CDR1 MNHNY, CDR2 SVGAGI (reference sequence). V was pared by 7 bases and J by 4 bases, with 14 bases between. This CDR3 comprises 14 residues. CDR3 sequence: CASTVLEGNQPQHF. The CDR3 region has the DNA TGTGCCAGCACCGTACTCGAGGGGAATCAGCCCCAGCATTTT.

The chain joins TRBV3-1 (or the pseudogene TRBV3-2) to TRBJ1-5, with unresolved D. The CDR3 is made up of 14 amino acids. The V end was cut by 3 bases, the J end by 6 bases, with 12 bases between. The V gene's germline CDR1 is LGHDT and CDR2 YNNKEL (reference sequence). CDR3 amino acids: CASSQQPNLQPQHF. CDR3 DNA: TGTGCCAGCAGCCAGCAACCGAACCTTCAGCCCCAGCATTTT.

The gene calls are TRBV29-1 and TRBJ1-2; D call uncertain. Trimming cost V 4 bases and J 2 bases, with 8 bases left between them. Germline CDR1 is SQVTM and CDR2 is ANQGSEA. This CDR3 has 12 amino acids. CDR3 loop: CSVAQLNYGYTF. The CDR3 coding sequence is TGCAGCGTTGCACAGCTCAACTATGGCTACACCTTC.

The rearrangement links TRBV2 to TRBJ2-1; 7 positions match TRBD1. CDR1 is SNHLY and CDR2 is FYNNEI in the germline V gene. V shed 4 bases and J 11 bases; nucleotides not matched to a gene: 8. There are 13 residues in the CDR3. CDR3 sequence (DNA): TGTGCCAGCAGTGGATGGGACAGTTGGCAGCAGTTCTTC. This gives the protein CASSGWDSWQQFF. Full variable domain (rest looked up from reference TRBV2 and TRBJ2-1): EPEVTQTPSHQVTQMGQEVILRCVPISNHLYFYWYRQILGQKVEFLVSFYNNEISEKSEIFDDQFSVERPDGSNFTLKIRSTKLEDSAMYFCASSGWDSWQQFFGPGTRLTVL.

The J gene is TRBJ2-7, the V gene TRBV18, with TRBD1 as a possible D gene (6 bases). Germline V CDR1 and CDR2: KGHSH, LQKENI. The CDR3 is 17 residues long. Trimming took off 0 bases at V and 1 base at J, with 16 bases between the two ends. CDR3 protein: CASSPPRMGARSYEQYF. The DNA of the CDR3 is TGTGCCAGCTCACCACCGAGAATGGGGGCGCGTTCCTACGAGCAGTACTTC.

The gene calls are TRBV7-9 and TRBJ1-2; TRBD1 agrees at 7 bases. CDR1 is SEHNR and CDR2 is FQNEAQ in the germline V gene (reference sequence). The CDR3 has 18 residues. V lost 1 base and J lost 4; bases outside the gene matches: 15. In DNA, the CDR3 is TGTGCCAGCAGCTTAGATAGGGGGCCGTCCACTAGCCCCTATGGCTACACCTTC. Translating it yields CASSLDRGPSTSPYGYTF.

This clone was seen a few times. This sequence joins TRBV28 and TRBJ2-7; TRBD1 aligns across 9 bases. The length of the CDR3 is 15 residues. Germline CDR1 reads MDHEN; CDR2 reads SYDVKM. Trimming removed 6 bases from V and 6 bases from J; junction bases left unmatched: 12. CDR3 protein: CASRDPGQGFVEQYF. The CDR3 nucleotides are TGTGCCAGCAGAGATCCGGGACAGGGATTTGTCGAGCAGTACTTC.

The rearrangement links TRBV3-1 (or the pseudogene TRBV3-2) to TRBJ2-1, with 7 bases fitting TRBD2. Per the germline V gene, CDR1 is LGHDT and CDR2 is YNNKEL (reference sequence). The J segment lost 1 base and the V segment lost 4 bases, leaving 13 bases of the junction unmatched. The CDR3 contains 18 residues. The CDR3 sequence: CASSRGLNRALSYNEQFF. The CDR3, as DNA: TGTGCCAGCAGCCGGGGACTAAACCGGGCACTATCCTACAATGAGCAGTTCTTC.

The genes are TRBV10-3 and TRBJ1-2; maybe TRBD1 (5 bases). The CDR3 has 12 residues. CDR1 is ENHRY, CDR2 SYGVKD, per germline. Trimming cost V 10 bases and J 0 bases, with 9 bases left between them. CDR3 in amino acids: CASRAANYGYTF. Written as DNA, the CDR3 is TGTGCCAGCAGGGCGGCTAACTATGGCTACACCTTC.

The chain uses TRBV29-1 and TRBJ2-5, with D unclear. The CDR3 is 14 amino acids. The V and J ends lost 2 bases and 2 bases respectively, with 12 bases between them. CDR1 SQVTM and CDR2 ANQGSEA come from the germline V gene. CDR3 in DNA: TGCAGCGTTGAAACCGGAAGGGATCAAGAGACCCAGTACTTC. Translating gives CSVETGRDQETQYF.

The CDR3 loop is CASLPPPDRGDGYTF. The DNA for the CDR3 is TGTGCCAGTCTACCCCCTCCGGACAGGGGGGATGGCTACACCTTC. The V gene is TRBV19, the J gene TRBJ1-2, with 10 nucleotides matching TRBD1. Looked up from germline, CDR1 is LNHDA and CDR2 is SQIVND (reference sequence). The CDR3 has 15 amino acids. The V and J ends lost 8 bases and 6 bases, in that order; junction bases with no gene match: 12. Filled out from reference TRBV19 and TRBJ1-2, the complete variable domain reads DGGITQSPKYLFRKEGQNVTLSCEQNLNHDAMYWYRQDPGQGLRLIYYSQIVNDFQKGDIAEGYSVSREKKESFPLTVTSAQKNPTAFYLCASLPPPDRGDGYTFGSGTRLTVV.

This chain uses TRBV25-1 with TRBJ1-1; 7 nucleotides agree with TRBD1. CDR1 and CDR2 (germline): MGHDK, SYGVNS. The V segment lost 7 bases and the J segment 8 bases; nucleotides outside the gene matches: 10. CDR3 length: 13 amino acids. The CDR3 nucleotides are TGTGCCAGCACCGCATGGACAGGTCAAGAAGCTTTCTTT. Translated: CASTAWTGQEAFF.

This chain links TRBV7-9 with TRBJ1-6; D might be TRBD1 (5 bases). Trimming pared 0 bases from V and 14 bases from J, leaving 14 bases between. The CDR3 is 14 amino acids. The V gene's germline CDR1 is SEHNR and CDR2 FQNEAQ (reference sequence). The CDR3: CASSLASDTFTLHF. CDR3 nucleotide sequence: TGTGCCAGCAGCTTAGCCTCGGACACCTTCACCCTCCACTTT.